Listed below are T cell receptor beta chains from one sample, sequenced in a study of T-cell reconstitution after alpha-beta-depleted transplantation in children. Using its own MiXCR run on the PCR reads, TCRdb lists one record per CDR3 protein. The sample shows around 70,000 distinct CDR3 sequences, about 11% of them seen only once. Sequencing was performed on PBMCs, taken before TCRalphabeta/CD19-depleted stem cell transplant. The receptors were sampled from a boy younger than 18 with acute myeloid leukemia, due to receive a stem cell transplant. CDR3s include the opening cysteine and the closing phenylalanine or tryptophan. Each record gives: D gene, clone size, J gene, V gene, CDR3 DNA, CDR3 protein. A D gene is named only where the DNA matches it firmly. Expanded clones are given a class, and other clones once, few, many or no size at all.

d_gene: NA
abundance: many
j_gene: TRBJ2-5
v_gene: TRBV29-1
CDR3nt: TGCAGCGTTGAAGATCGGCTCAGAACAGAGACCCAGTACTTC
CDR3aa: CSVEDRLRTETQYF

d_gene: NA
abundance: many
j_gene: TRBJ2-2
v_gene: TRBV20-1
CDR3nt: TGCAGTGCTAGGACCCCCAACACCGGGGAGCTGTTTTTT
CDR3aa: CSARTPNTGELFF

d_gene: TRBD2
abundance: many
j_gene: TRBJ2-1
v_gene: TRBV15
CDR3nt: TGTGCCACTCAATCTAGCGGGGGCCAATACAATGAGCAGTTCTTC
CDR3aa: CATQSSGGQYNEQFF

d_gene: NA
abundance: many
j_gene: TRBJ2-7
v_gene: TRBV29-1
CDR3nt: TGCAGCGCAGGGTTTTCCTACGAGCAGTACTTC
CDR3aa: CSAGFSYEQYF

d_gene: NA
abundance: many
j_gene: TRBJ2-1
v_gene: TRBV5-5
CDR3nt: TGTGCCAGCAGCTTGAAGGGGGACCCATACAATGAGCAGTTCTTC
CDR3aa: CASSLKGDPYNEQFF

d_gene: NA
abundance: many
j_gene: TRBJ1-5
v_gene: TRBV5-6
CDR3nt: TGTGCCAGCAGCTTGGCGGGAGGGAATAGCAATCAGCCCCAGCATTTT
CDR3aa: CASSLAGGNSNQPQHF

d_gene: NA
abundance: NA
j_gene: TRBJ1-2
v_gene: TRBV11-3
CDR3nt: TGTGCCAGCAGCCTAGTCCGGGGAGCTAACTATGGCTACACCTTC
CDR3aa: CASSLVRGANYGYTF

d_gene: TRBD1
abundance: many
j_gene: TRBJ1-1
v_gene: TRBV7-2
CDR3nt: TGTGCCAGCAGCTTAGAGGGGGCTTTGGGGACTGAAGCTTTCTTT
CDR3aa: CASSLEGALGTEAFF

d_gene: NA
abundance: many
j_gene: TRBJ1-1
v_gene: TRBV20-1
CDR3nt: TGCAGTGCTAGAGAATGGCAGATCAACACTGAAGCTTTCTTT
CDR3aa: CSAREWQINTEAFF

d_gene: TRBD2
abundance: many
j_gene: TRBJ2-1
v_gene: TRBV10-3
CDR3nt: TGTGCCACCTTAGCGGGGGACTACAATGAGCAGTTCTTC
CDR3aa: CATLAGDYNEQFF

d_gene: NA
abundance: medium-sized
j_gene: TRBJ2-1
v_gene: TRBV7-3
CDR3nt: TGTGCCAGCAGCCAGGGGGGGGGTTTCTACAATGAGCAGTTCTTC
CDR3aa: CASSQGGGFYNEQFF

d_gene: NA
abundance: many
j_gene: TRBJ2-3
v_gene: TRBV12-3/TRBV12-4
CDR3nt: TGTGCCAGCAGCCCCAGGGGGTTGTCTAGCGGAGATACGCAGTATTTT
CDR3aa: CASSPRGLSSGDTQYF

d_gene: TRBD1
abundance: many
j_gene: TRBJ2-2
v_gene: TRBV7-8
CDR3nt: TGTGCCAGCAGCTTAGTGTCAGGGGGCATCACCGGGGAGCTGTTTTTT
CDR3aa: CASSLVSGGITGELFF

d_gene: NA
abundance: many
j_gene: TRBJ2-7
v_gene: TRBV4-3
CDR3nt: TGCGCCAGCAGCCAATTTGTACGGGGGAGGGAGCAGTACTTC
CDR3aa: CASSQFVRGREQYF

d_gene: NA
abundance: NA
j_gene: TRBJ1-2
v_gene: TRBV7-9
CDR3nt: TGTGCCAGCAGCTTAGAGGCACTTCGGGGGGATGGCTACACCTTC
CDR3aa: CASSLEALRGDGYTF

d_gene: NA
abundance: many
j_gene: TRBJ1-5
v_gene: TRBV28
CDR3nt: TGTGCCAGCAAGGGCAGATATAGCAATCAGCCCCAGCATTTT
CDR3aa: CASKGRYSNQPQHF

d_gene: NA
abundance: many
j_gene: TRBJ2-1
v_gene: TRBV7-2
CDR3nt: TGTGCCAGCAGCTTGACGGGGGCTACCTACAATGAGCAGTTCTTC
CDR3aa: CASSLTGATYNEQFF

d_gene: NA
abundance: many
j_gene: TRBJ2-7
v_gene: TRBV27
CDR3nt: TGTGCCAGCAGTTCCCAATCGGGACTCACCTACGAGCAGTACTTC
CDR3aa: CASSSQSGLTYEQYF

d_gene: TRBD2
abundance: many
j_gene: TRBJ2-3
v_gene: TRBV7-9
CDR3nt: TGTGCCAGCAGCCGAACTAGCGGGGAGGATACGCAGTATTTT
CDR3aa: CASSRTSGEDTQYF

d_gene: NA
abundance: many
j_gene: TRBJ2-5
v_gene: TRBV4-3
CDR3nt: TGCGCCAGCAGCCAAGATGGCGGGTTAGGTGGAGAGACCCAGTACTTC
CDR3aa: CASSQDGGLGGETQYF

d_gene: NA
abundance: few
j_gene: TRBJ2-5
v_gene: TRBV20-1
CDR3nt: TGCAGTGCTAGTAAGGTCGCAGAGACCCAGTACTTC
CDR3aa: CSASKVAETQYF

d_gene: NA
abundance: many
j_gene: TRBJ1-2
v_gene: TRBV11-2
CDR3nt: TGTGCCAGCAGCCCCACGCGCAGGGTTAACTATGGCTACACCTTC
CDR3aa: CASSPTRRVNYGYTF

d_gene: TRBD2
abundance: NA
j_gene: TRBJ2-1
v_gene: TRBV18
CDR3nt: TGTGCCAGCTCACCACTGGGACTAGCGGGAGTGGGCCACAATGAGCAGTTCTTC
CDR3aa: CASSPLGLAGVGHNEQFF

d_gene: NA
abundance: many
j_gene: TRBJ2-2
v_gene: TRBV7-2
CDR3nt: TGTGCCAGCAGCTTAGATGGCAGGGTAGGGGAGCTGTTTTTT
CDR3aa: CASSLDGRVGELFF

d_gene: NA
abundance: many
j_gene: TRBJ1-1
v_gene: TRBV27
CDR3nt: TGTGCCAGCAGTTTAAGGCTTGGTAGAGGGTTGGGAGGCACTGAAGCTTTCTTT
CDR3aa: CASSLRLGRGLGGTEAFF

d_gene: TRBD1
abundance: few
j_gene: TRBJ2-5
v_gene: TRBV7-9
CDR3nt: TGTGCCAGCAGCTTAGGACAGGGGGCGACGAAGACCCAGTACTTC
CDR3aa: CASSLGQGATKTQYF

d_gene: NA
abundance: few
j_gene: TRBJ1-6
v_gene: TRBV9
CDR3nt: TGTGCCAGCAGCGTAGAGCCAGGGCAGAATAATTCACCCCTCCACTTT
CDR3aa: CASSVEPGQNNSPLHF

d_gene: NA
abundance: NA
j_gene: TRBJ2-3
v_gene: TRBV7-2
CDR3nt: TGTGCCAGCAGCTTAGGTGGAACCCCTAGCACAGATACGCAGTATTTT
CDR3aa: CASSLGGTPSTDTQYF

d_gene: NA
abundance: many
j_gene: TRBJ2-2
v_gene: TRBV27
CDR3nt: TGTGCCAGCAGTTTTACCCGGACGGAAATCAACACCGGGGAGCTGTTTTTT
CDR3aa: CASSFTRTEINTGELFF

d_gene: TRBD2
abundance: many
j_gene: TRBJ2-1
v_gene: TRBV29-1
CDR3nt: TGCAGCGTTGTTCAGCTAAGCGGGGGTGGCAATGAGCAGTTCTTC
CDR3aa: CSVVQLSGGGNEQFF

d_gene: TRBD2
abundance: NA
j_gene: TRBJ2-7
v_gene: TRBV6-2/TRBV6-3
CDR3nt: TGTGCCAGCAGTGCCGGGACTAGCGGGGGAGCCTACGAGCAGTACTTC
CDR3aa: CASSAGTSGGAYEQYF

d_gene: TRBD2
abundance: NA
j_gene: TRBJ2-3
v_gene: TRBV7-8
CDR3nt: TGTGCCAGCAGCTTAGACCGACTAGCGGGAGATACGCAGTATTTT
CDR3aa: CASSLDRLAGDTQYF

d_gene: NA
abundance: few
j_gene: TRBJ1-2
v_gene: TRBV7-9
CDR3nt: TGTGCCAGCAGTCGAAGCGGGGGCTCTAACTATGGCTACACCTTC
CDR3aa: CASSRSGGSNYGYTF

d_gene: NA
abundance: many
j_gene: TRBJ2-5
v_gene: TRBV24-1
CDR3nt: TGTGCCACCAGTGATTTCTTAGAAGGTTCCCAAGAGACCCAGTACTTC
CDR3aa: CATSDFLEGSQETQYF

d_gene: NA
abundance: many
j_gene: TRBJ1-2
v_gene: TRBV5-1
CDR3nt: TGCGCCAGCAGCCTGGGGGGTACAGGGCTCCATGGCTACACCTTC
CDR3aa: CASSLGGTGLHGYTF

d_gene: TRBD2
abundance: many
j_gene: TRBJ2-7
v_gene: TRBV10-3
CDR3nt: TGTGCCATCAGTCCTTCTAGCGGGGTCAGGGAGCAGTACTTC
CDR3aa: CAISPSSGVREQYF

d_gene: TRBD1
abundance: many
j_gene: TRBJ2-3
v_gene: TRBV6-5
CDR3nt: TGTGCCAGCAGTTTCACAGGGGGGTCGCAGTATTTT
CDR3aa: CASSFTGGSQYF

d_gene: NA
abundance: many
j_gene: TRBJ1-5
v_gene: TRBV20-1
CDR3nt: TGCAGTGCTAGGACGGGCAATCAGCCCCAGCATTTT
CDR3aa: CSARTGNQPQHF

d_gene: NA
abundance: many
j_gene: TRBJ1-5
v_gene: TRBV6-5
CDR3nt: TGTGCCAGCAGTTACAGGGACGGGGGCAATCAGCCCCAGCATTTT
CDR3aa: CASSYRDGGNQPQHF

d_gene: NA
abundance: many
j_gene: TRBJ2-3
v_gene: TRBV29-1
CDR3nt: TGCAGCGTTGGAGAGCTTAGCGGCACAGATACGCAGTATTTT
CDR3aa: CSVGELSGTDTQYF

d_gene: TRBD1
abundance: many
j_gene: TRBJ2-5
v_gene: TRBV20-1
CDR3nt: TGCAGTGCTAGGGGGGCAGGGGGTAAAGAGACCCAGTACTTC
CDR3aa: CSARGAGGKETQYF

d_gene: TRBD2
abundance: many
j_gene: TRBJ2-7
v_gene: TRBV4-2
CDR3nt: TGTGCCAGCAGCCCGATAGCGGGAGGGAGCTCCTACGAGCAGTACTTC
CDR3aa: CASSPIAGGSSYEQYF

d_gene: NA
abundance: many
j_gene: TRBJ2-1
v_gene: TRBV7-8
CDR3nt: TGTGCCAGCAGCGGAGGGACCGGTGAGTCCTACAATGAGCAGTTCTTC
CDR3aa: CASSGGTGESYNEQFF

d_gene: NA
abundance: many
j_gene: TRBJ2-1
v_gene: TRBV5-1
CDR3nt: TGCGCCAGCAGCCGGACAGGGGATCGAGTAGCGGGAGGTCTCTACTACAATGAGCAGTTCTTC
CDR3aa: CASSRTGDRVAGGLYYNEQFF

d_gene: NA
abundance: NA
j_gene: TRBJ2-1
v_gene: TRBV4-3
CDR3nt: TGCGCCAGCAGCCAAGATCGAGGTGGGATCTCCTACAATGAGCAGTTCTTC
CDR3aa: CASSQDRGGISYNEQFF